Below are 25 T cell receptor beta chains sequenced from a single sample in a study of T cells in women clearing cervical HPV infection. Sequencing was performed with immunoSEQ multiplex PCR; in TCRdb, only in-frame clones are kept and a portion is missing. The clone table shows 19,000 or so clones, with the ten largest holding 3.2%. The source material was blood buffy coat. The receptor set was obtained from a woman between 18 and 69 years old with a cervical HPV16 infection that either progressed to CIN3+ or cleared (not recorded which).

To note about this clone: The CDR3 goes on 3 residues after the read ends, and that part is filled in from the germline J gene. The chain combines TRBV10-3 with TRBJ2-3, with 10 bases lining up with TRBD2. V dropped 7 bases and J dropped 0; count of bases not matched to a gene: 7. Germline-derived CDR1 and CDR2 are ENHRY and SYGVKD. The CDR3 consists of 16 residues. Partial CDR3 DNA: TGTGCCATCACCATAACTAGCGGGACTAGCACAGATACG. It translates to CAITITSGTSTDT. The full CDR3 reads CAITITSGTSTDTQYF.

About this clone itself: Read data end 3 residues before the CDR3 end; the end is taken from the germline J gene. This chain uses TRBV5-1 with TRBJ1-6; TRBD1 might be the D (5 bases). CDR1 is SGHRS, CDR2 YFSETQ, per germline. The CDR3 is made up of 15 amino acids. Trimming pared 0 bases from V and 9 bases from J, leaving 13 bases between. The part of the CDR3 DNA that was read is TGCGCCAGCAGCTTGGCCGGGGGGATTACTTCACCC. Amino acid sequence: CASSLAGGITSP. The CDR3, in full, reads CASSLAGGITSPLHF. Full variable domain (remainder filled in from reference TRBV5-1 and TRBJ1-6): KAGVTQTPRYLIKTRGQQVTLSCSPISGHRSVSWYQQTPGQGLQFLFEYFSETQRNKGNFPGRFSGRQFSNSRSEMNVSTLELGDSALYLCASSLAGGITSPLHFGNGTRLTVT.

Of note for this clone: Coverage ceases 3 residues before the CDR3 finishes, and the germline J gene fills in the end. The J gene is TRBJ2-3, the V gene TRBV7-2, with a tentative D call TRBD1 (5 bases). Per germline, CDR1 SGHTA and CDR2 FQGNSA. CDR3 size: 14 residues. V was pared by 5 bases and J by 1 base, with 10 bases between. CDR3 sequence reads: CASSPRRGTDTQYF. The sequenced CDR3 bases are TGTGCCAGCAGCCCCCGCAGGGGCACAGATACG.

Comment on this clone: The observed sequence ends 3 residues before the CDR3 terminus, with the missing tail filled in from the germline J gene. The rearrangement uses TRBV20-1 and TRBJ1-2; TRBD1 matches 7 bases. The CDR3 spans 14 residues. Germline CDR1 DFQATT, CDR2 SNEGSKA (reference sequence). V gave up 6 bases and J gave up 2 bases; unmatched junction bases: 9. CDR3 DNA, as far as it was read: TGCAGTGCCCGACAGGGCCCCCTCAACTATGGC. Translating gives CSARQGPLNYG. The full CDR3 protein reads CSARQGPLNYGYTF.

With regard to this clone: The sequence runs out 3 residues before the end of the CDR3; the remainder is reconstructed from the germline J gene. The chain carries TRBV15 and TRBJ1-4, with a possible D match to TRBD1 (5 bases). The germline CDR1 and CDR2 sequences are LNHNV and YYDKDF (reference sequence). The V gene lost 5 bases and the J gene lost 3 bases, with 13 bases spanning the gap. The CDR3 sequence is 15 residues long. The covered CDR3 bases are TGTGCCACCAGCCCTGCGGGGGAGGCTAATGAAAAA. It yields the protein CATSPAGEANEK. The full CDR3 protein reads CATSPAGEANEKLFF.

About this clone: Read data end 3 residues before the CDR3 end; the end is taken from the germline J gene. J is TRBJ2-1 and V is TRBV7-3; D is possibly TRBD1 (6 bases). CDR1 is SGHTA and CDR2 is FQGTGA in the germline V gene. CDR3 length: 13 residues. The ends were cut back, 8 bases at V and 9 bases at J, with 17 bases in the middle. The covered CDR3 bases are TGTGCCAGCGGCCGCGAGGGGGTAGCTGAG. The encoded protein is CASGREGVAE. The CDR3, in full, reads CASGREGVAEQFF.

CDR3 loop: CASSLGDITNYGYTF. CDR3 DNA, as far as it was read: TGTGCCAGCAGCTTGGGAGACATAACTAACTATGGC. This chain links TRBV5-4 with TRBJ1-2, with D unresolved. The CDR3 is cut off 3 residues early in the read; its end comes from the germline J gene. The germline V gene has CDR1 SGHNT and CDR2 YYREEE (reference sequence). Trimming cost V 0 bases and J 0 bases, with 9 bases left between them. The CDR3 is 15 residues long.

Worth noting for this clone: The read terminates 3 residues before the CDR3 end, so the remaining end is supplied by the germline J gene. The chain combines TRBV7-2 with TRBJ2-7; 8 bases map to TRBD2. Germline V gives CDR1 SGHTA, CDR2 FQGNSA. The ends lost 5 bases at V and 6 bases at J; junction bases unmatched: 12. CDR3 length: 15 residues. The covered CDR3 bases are TGTGCCAGCAGCCCCGCCGGGACTAGGAGTTCCGAG. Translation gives CASSPAGTRSSE. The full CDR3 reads CASSPAGTRSSEQYF.

The CDR3 is CASSRDSLNTEAFF. CDR3 bases read: TGTGCCAGCAGCCGAGACTCACTGAACACTGAA. The chain couples TRBV7-2 to TRBJ1-1; no clear D gene. The read ends 3 residues early relative to the CDR3; the germline J gene fills the gap. Trimming pared 5 bases from V and 0 bases from J, leaving 10 bases between. The CDR3 sequence is 14 residues long. CDR1 SGHTA and CDR2 FQGNSA come from the germline V gene.

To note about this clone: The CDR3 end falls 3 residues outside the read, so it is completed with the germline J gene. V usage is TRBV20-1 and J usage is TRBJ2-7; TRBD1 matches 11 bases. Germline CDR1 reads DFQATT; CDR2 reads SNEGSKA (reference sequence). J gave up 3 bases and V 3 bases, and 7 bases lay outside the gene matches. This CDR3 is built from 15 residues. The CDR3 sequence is CSASYRTGGNYEQYF. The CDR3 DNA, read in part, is TGCAGTGCTAGTTACCGGACAGGGGGCAACTACGAG.

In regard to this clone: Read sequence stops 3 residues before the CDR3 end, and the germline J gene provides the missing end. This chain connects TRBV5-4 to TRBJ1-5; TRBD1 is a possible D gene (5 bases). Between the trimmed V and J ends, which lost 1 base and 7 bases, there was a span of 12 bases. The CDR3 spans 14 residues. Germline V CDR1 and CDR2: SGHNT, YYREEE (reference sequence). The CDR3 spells CASSLWGVGQPQHF. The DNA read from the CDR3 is TGTGCCAGCAGCTTGTGGGGGGTCGGGCAGCCC.

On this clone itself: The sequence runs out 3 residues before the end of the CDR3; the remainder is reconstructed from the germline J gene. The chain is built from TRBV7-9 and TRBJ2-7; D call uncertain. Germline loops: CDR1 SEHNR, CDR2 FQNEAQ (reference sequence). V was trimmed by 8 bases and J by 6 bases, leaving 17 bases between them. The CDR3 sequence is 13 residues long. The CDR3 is CASEIPTVGEQYF. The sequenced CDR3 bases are TGTGCCAGCGAGATTCCTACAGTGGGCGAG.

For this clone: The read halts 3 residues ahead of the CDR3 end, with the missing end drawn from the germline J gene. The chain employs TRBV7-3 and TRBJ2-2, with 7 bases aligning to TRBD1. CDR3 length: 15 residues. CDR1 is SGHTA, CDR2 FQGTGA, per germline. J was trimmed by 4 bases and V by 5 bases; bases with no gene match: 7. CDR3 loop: CASSLTGSSTGELFF. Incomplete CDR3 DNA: TGTGCCAGCAGCCTGACAGGGTCGAGCACCGGGGAG.

The CDR3 is CASSLGGSGEKLFF. The CDR3 DNA, read in part, is TGCGCCAGCAGCTTGGGAGGGAGCGGCGAAAAA. The rearrangement links TRBV5-1 to TRBJ1-4; D ambiguous. The sequence runs out 3 residues before the end of the CDR3; the remainder is reconstructed from the germline J gene. The CDR3 spans 14 residues. Germline CDR1 is SGHRS and CDR2 is YFSETQ. V lost 0 bases, J lost 8 bases, and 11 bases lay in between.

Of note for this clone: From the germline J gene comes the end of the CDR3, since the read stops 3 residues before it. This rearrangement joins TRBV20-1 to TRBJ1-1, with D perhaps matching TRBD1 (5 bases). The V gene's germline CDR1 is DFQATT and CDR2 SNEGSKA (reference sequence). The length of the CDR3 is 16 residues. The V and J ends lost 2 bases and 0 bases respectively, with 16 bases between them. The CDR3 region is CSARPPRAGMNTEAFF. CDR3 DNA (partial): TGCAGTGCTAGACCCCCTAGGGCAGGGATGAACACTGAA.

CDR3 DNA, as far as it was read: TGTGCCAGCAGCTTCAGGGGCGATCAGCCC. This gives the protein CASSFRGDQP. The CDR3 as a whole reads CASSFRGDQPQHF. The chain links TRBV5-8 to TRBJ1-5; D might be TRBD1 (6 bases). The read comes to an end 3 residues before the CDR3 does, leaving the germline J gene to fill in the end. The CDR3 covers 13 residues. V was pared by 2 bases and J by 5 bases, with 8 bases between. Per the germline V gene, CDR1 is SGHTS and CDR2 is YDEGEE.

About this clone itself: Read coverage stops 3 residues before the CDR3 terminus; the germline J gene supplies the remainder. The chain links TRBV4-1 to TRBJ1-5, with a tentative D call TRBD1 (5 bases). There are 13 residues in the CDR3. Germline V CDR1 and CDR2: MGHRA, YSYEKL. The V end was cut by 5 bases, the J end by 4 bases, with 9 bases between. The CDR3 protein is CASSSGVNQPQHF. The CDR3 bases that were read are TGCGCCAGCAGCTCGGGGGTTAATCAGCCC.

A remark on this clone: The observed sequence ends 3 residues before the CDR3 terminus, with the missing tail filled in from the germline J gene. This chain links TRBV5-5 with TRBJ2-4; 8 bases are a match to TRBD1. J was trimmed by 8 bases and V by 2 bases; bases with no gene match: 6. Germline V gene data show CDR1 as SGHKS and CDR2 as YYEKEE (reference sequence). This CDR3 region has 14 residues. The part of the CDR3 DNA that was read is TGTGCCAGCAGCTTATCAGGGGGCGCGTACATT. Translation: CASSLSGGAYI. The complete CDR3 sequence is CASSLSGGAYIQYF. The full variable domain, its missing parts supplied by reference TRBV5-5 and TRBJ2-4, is DAGVTQSPTHLIKTRGQQVTLRCSPISGHKSVSWYQQVLGQGPQFIFQYYEKEERGRGNFPDRFSARQFPNYSSELNVNALLLGDSALYLCASSLSGGAYIQYFGAGTRLSVL.

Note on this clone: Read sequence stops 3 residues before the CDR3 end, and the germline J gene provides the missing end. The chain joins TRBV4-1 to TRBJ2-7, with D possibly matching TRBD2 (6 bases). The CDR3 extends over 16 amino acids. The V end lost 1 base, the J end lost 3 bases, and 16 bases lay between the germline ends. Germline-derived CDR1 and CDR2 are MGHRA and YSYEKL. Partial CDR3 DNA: TGCGCCAGCAGCCAAGTTCTTTCTAGCGTTAGCTACGAG. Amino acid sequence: CASSQVLSSVSYE. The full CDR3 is CASSQVLSSVSYEQYF.

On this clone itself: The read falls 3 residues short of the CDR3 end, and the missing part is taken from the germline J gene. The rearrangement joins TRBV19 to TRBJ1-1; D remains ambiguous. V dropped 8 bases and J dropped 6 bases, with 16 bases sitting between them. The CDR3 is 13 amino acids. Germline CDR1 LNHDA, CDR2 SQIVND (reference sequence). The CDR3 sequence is CASDVFRVAEAFF. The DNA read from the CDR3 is TGTGCCAGTGATGTATTTCGGGTTGCTGAA.

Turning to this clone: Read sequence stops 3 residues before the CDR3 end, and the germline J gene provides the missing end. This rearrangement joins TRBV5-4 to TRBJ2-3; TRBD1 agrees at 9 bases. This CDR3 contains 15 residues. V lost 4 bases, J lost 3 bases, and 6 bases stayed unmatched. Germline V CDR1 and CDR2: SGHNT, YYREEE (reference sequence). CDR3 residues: CASSTRQGGTDTQYF. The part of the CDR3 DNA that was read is TGTGCCAGCAGCACGAGACAGGGGGGGACAGATACG.

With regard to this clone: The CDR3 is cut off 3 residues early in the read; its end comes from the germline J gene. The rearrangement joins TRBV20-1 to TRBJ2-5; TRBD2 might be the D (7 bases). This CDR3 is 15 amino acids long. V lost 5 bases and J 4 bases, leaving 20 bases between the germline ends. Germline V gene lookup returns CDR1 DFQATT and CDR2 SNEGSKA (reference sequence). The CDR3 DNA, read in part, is TGCAGTGCTGGGTCCGGGACATCGGGAGGAGAGACC. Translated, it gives CSAGSGTSGGET. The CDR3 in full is CSAGSGTSGGETQYF.

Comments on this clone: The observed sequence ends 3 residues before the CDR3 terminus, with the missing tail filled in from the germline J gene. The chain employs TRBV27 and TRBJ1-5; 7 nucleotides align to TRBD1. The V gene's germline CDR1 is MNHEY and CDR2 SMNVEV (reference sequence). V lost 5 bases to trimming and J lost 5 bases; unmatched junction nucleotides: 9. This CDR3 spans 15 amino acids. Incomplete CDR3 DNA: TGTGCCAGCAGTCCGAGGGGCAGGGGGGATCAGCCC. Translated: CASSPRGRGDQP. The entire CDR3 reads CASSPRGRGDQPQHF.

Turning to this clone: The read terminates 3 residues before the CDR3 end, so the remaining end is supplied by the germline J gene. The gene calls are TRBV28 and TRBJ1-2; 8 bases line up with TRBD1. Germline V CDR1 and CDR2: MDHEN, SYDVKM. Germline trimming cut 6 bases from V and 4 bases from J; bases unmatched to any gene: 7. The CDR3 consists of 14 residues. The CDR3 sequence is CASRRPGQAYGYTF. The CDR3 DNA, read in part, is TGTGCCAGCAGGCGACCGGGACAGGCCTATGGC.

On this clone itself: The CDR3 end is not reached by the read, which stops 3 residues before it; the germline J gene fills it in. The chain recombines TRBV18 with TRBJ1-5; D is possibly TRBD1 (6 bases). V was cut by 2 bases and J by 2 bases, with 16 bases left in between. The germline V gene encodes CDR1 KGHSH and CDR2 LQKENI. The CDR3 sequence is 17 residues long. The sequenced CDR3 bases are TGTGCCAGCTCACCAGTGGACAGCGGGGAAGGCAATCAGCCC. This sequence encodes CASSPVDSGEGNQP. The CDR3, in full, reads CASSPVDSGEGNQPQHF.